These T cell receptor beta chains were read from a single sample in a study of early T cells in non-severe SARS-CoV-2 infection. MiXCR, run by TCRdb on the 5' RACE reads, gives a single entry per CDR3 protein. The table shows 55,000 to 80,000 distinct CDR3 sequences, with approximately 8.8% occurring only once. This specimen was whole blood, taken at baseline. These TCRs come from an adult who was a healthcare worker with PCR-confirmed SARS-CoV-2 infection or an uninfected control (not recorded which). CDR3s include the opening cysteine and the closing phenylalanine or tryptophan. A D gene is named only where the DNA matches it firmly. Part of the rows lack a size; the others show once, few, many or a class for expanded clones.

DNA	CDR3	size	V	J	D
TGTGCCAGCAGCTTAGTTCCCAGTCCCTACAATGAGCAGTTCTTC	CASSLVPSPYNEQFF	many	TRBV7-2	TRBJ2-1	NA
TGCGCCAGCAGCTTGGGGGTCCGGGACGGATTCTACGAGCAGTACTTC	CASSLGVRDGFYEQYF	NA	TRBV5-1	TRBJ2-7	NA
TGTGCCAGCTTCGCAACTAATGAAAAACTGTTTTTT	CASFATNEKLFF	few	TRBV6-6	TRBJ1-4	NA
TGTGCCAGTGCCCGGGACAGCTCCTACGAGCAGTACTTC	CASARDSSYEQYF	NA	TRBV19	TRBJ2-7	TRBD1
TGTGCCAGCAGCTCGCCTGGGGGCGTTACTGAAGCTTTCTTT	CASSSPGGVTEAFF	few	TRBV7-2	TRBJ1-1	NA
TGTGCCAGCAGCGCAGGGGGAGCGGGAGCATATAACGAGCAGTACTTC	CASSAGGAGAYNEQYF	NA	TRBV9	TRBJ2-7	NA
TGTGCCAGCAGCTCGGGACTAGCGGGAAGTGAGCAGTTCTTC	CASSSGLAGSEQFF	NA	TRBV11-3	TRBJ2-1	TRBD2
TGCAGTGCTAGAAAGGGACTAGCACTGGAGACCCAGTACTTC	CSARKGLALETQYF	NA	TRBV20-1	TRBJ2-5	TRBD2
TGCGCCAGCAGCACCTCAGGGCCCGACTCTGGAAACACCATATATTTT	CASSTSGPDSGNTIYF	NA	TRBV5-1	TRBJ1-3	NA
TGTGCCAGCTCACCCCAAGGAGGGGGACAAGAGACCCAGTACTTC	CASSPQGGGQETQYF	NA	TRBV18	TRBJ2-5	NA
TGCAGCGCAGAGAATAGAGGAATCTCCTACGAGCAGTACTTC	CSAENRGISYEQYF	NA	TRBV29-1	TRBJ2-7	NA